The T cell receptor beta chain under discussion was sequenced for a study of radiotherapy plus CTLA-4 blockade in lung cancer. Study results and limitations: Early blood T cell clone dynamics, with interferon-beta, were reported to best predict response. Some TCR clones had been derived from tumors. These clones expanded in peripheral blood after radiotherapy plus ipilimumab.

Notes on this clone: Its specificity is not known.

Sequencing was performed with immunoSEQ multiplex PCR; in TCRdb, only in-frame clones are kept and a portion is missing. The sample has some 110,000 clones, more than 75% seen once. Germline V gene sequence: CDR1 MGHRA, CDR2 YSYEKL. This CDR3 spans 16 amino acids. Trimming shortened V by 5 bases and J by 4 bases, and 20 bases separated the two germline ends. This sequence was found in a human donor with non-small cell lung cancer that progressed on radiotherapy plus ipilimumab. Some clones in this sample may be carry-over from other donors' samples. The genes are TRBV4-1 and TRBJ2-5, with D maybe TRBD1 (6 bases). Material: peripheral blood, obtained from a patient treated with radiotherapy plus ipilimumab. Here the CDR3 DNA reads TGCGCCAGCAGCTACCAACCGGGACAAGAACGAGAGACCCAGTACTTC. Protein sequence: CASSYQPGQERETQYF.